The rows below give T cell receptor beta chains drawn from one sample of a study of identical twins. Via MiXCR, TCRdb re-called the 5' RACE reads, giving one row per CDR3 protein. Of about 250,000 distinct CDR3 sequences listed, 6.5% to 9% were seen once; the top ten hold about 5.6%. These same data were also listed under a study on yellow fever vaccine responses in identical twins.

The sample was CD8+ T cells sorted from blood. The receptors shown here come from a woman between 18 and 29 years old in good health. CDR3s leave out the opening cysteine and the closing phenylalanine or tryptophan. Size values are once, few and many counts, or a class for expanded clones, and some rows have none.

abundance	j_gene	v_gene	CDR3aa
.	TRBJ1-4	TRBV9	ASSVSGVTNEKLF
many	TRBJ2-1	TRBV7-8	ASSPRLDRYNEQF
.	TRBJ2-3	TRBV11-1	ASSLNARLRGGEATDTQY
few	TRBJ2-3	TRBV15	ATSRTGSTDTQY
many	TRBJ2-7	TRBV28	ASSLAGQIYEQY
few	TRBJ2-5	TRBV13	ASSRGQGETQY
.	TRBJ2-3	TRBV13	ASSSGEQSDTQY
few	TRBJ2-3	TRBV5-1	ASSSPYRGPGEDTQY
.	TRBJ2-1	TRBV20-1	SARVFSGGEFNEQF
.	TRBJ2-7	TRBV20-1	SARDTRTSGIYEQY
many	TRBJ2-3	TRBV6-4	ASSDQAGGDTQY
.	TRBJ2-1	TRBV7-8	ASSLSLGGAPVYNEQF
.	TRBJ2-3	TRBV6-1	ASTDPRDRVPHTQY
many	TRBJ1-1	TRBV12-3/TRBV12-4	ASSPDRVRAF
many	TRBJ2-1	TRBV12-3/TRBV12-4	ASSFVHSYNEQF
.	TRBJ2-2	TRBV4-1	ASSQVGFGELF
many	TRBJ2-1	TRBV5-1	ASSLGLGQGFNEQF
few	TRBJ2-5	TRBV15	ATSRDKAGGRLGTQY
few	TRBJ1-5	TRBV5-6	ASSGGLGNQPQH
.	TRBJ2-3	TRBV10-1	ASSNGRAHDTQY
few	TRBJ1-5	TRBV28	ASSDLQTYQPQH
few	TRBJ2-1	TRBV2	ASSDPGTGGYNEQF
many	TRBJ1-2	TRBV20-1	SARGTAYGYT
many	TRBJ1-5	TRBV24-1	ATSMEGNQPQH
many	TRBJ2-7	TRBV11-2	ASSLGVGDSYEQY
many	TRBJ1-5	TRBV6-5	ASSSTDPNQPQH
few	TRBJ2-1	TRBV4-1	ASSQEPYNEQF
few	TRBJ2-2	TRBV20-1	SAHRGVGTGELF
many	TRBJ1-2	TRBV5-5	ASSLSYGYT
.	TRBJ1-1	TRBV6-1	ASSEWGGTEAF
.	TRBJ1-1	TRBV2	ASRGGDITEAF
few	TRBJ2-5	TRBV6-5	ASSYSSPPGETQY
many	TRBJ2-7	TRBV7-2	ASSLDPYEGYEQY
few	TRBJ2-2	TRBV6-5	ASSYSRTTPGELF
few	TRBJ2-2	TRBV5-1	ASSPGVPITGELF
many	TRBJ1-6	TRBV4-1	ASSPEQGQGPSPLH
many	TRBJ2-6	TRBV12-3/TRBV12-4	ASSRLSPGANVLT
.	TRBJ2-3	TRBV13	ASSSGIHTDTQY
few	TRBJ1-2	TRBV29-1	SVPGFYGYT
.	TRBJ2-5	TRBV10-3	AISEGDRVRGETQY
few	TRBJ2-1	TRBV20-1	SRAYRLAGNEQF
few	TRBJ2-1	TRBV7-6	ASSLVSGFGTSVYNEQF
few	TRBJ1-6	TRBV3-1	ASSQETPSSYNSPLH